This entry lists 8 T cell receptor beta chains sequenced from one sample in a study of T-cell reconstitution after alpha-beta-depleted transplantation in children. Unique molecular identifiers were used to barcode this TCRbeta library. Via MiXCR, TCRdb re-called the PCR reads, giving one row per CDR3 protein. Of 280,000 or so distinct CDR3 sequences listed, 9.5% to 13% are singletons. Sequencing was performed on peripheral blood, taken 180 days after TCRalphabeta/CD19-depleted stem cell transplant. Receptors were obtained from a male patient between 2 and 10 years old who had a stem cell transplant for chronic granulomatous disease, so the T cells may come from the graft donor.

This clonotype was detected many times. The rearrangement uses TRBV6-2 or TRBV6-3 and TRBJ1-2; no clear D. V was clipped by 4 bases and J by 8 bases, with 17 bases between them. This CDR3 contains 14 residues. CDR1 is MNHEY and CDR2 is SVGEGT in the germline V gene. CDR3 protein: CASSSAGRVGGYTF. CDR3 DNA: TGTGCCAGCAGTTCAGCCGGACGCGTAGGGGGCTACACCTTC.

This clonotype has a count of ten or more. The gene calls are TRBV10-3 and TRBJ1-5; no firm D call. Trimming left V 11 bases short and J 5 bases short, with 16 bases between. Germline values: CDR1 ENHRY, CDR2 SYGVKD. This CDR3 has 13 amino acids. For the CDR3, the DNA is TGTGCCTCCGGTTTGGGGAGGGATCAGCCCCAGCATTTT. This encodes CASGLGRDQPQHF.

This clonotype was picked up many times. The chain is built from TRBV20-1 and TRBJ2-5, with a tentative D call TRBD1 (5 bases). Germline loops: CDR1 DFQATT, CDR2 SNEGSKA (reference sequence). Deletions cut 1 base from V and 2 bases from J, with 8 bases between. This CDR3 spans 13 amino acids. This chain's CDR3 is CSARVDIQETQYF. CDR3 coding DNA: TGCAGTGCTAGAGTGGACATACAAGAGACCCAGTACTTC.

This clonotype was counted at least ten times. CDR3 bases: TGTGCCAGCAGTTTATCCCCGGCTACCACCGGGACCCAGTACTTC. Amino acids: CASSLSPATTGTQYF. The chain joins TRBV27 to TRBJ2-5; D unclear. CDR1 and CDR2 (germline): MNHEY, SMNVEV (reference sequence). V dropped 0 bases and J dropped 7 bases, with 15 bases sitting between them. The CDR3 totals 15 residues.

This clonotype was observed many times. The chain recombines TRBV28 with TRBJ2-1; 10 bases match TRBD2. The V segment lost 4 bases and the J segment 5 bases; nucleotides outside the gene matches: 5. Germline values: CDR1 MDHEN, CDR2 SYDVKM. CDR3 size: 15 residues. The CDR3 DNA follows: TGTGCCAGCAGTTACCTAGCGGGAGTGAACAATGAGCAGTTCTTC. Its translation is CASSYLAGVNNEQFF.

In this sample, this clonotype turned up many times. V gene TRBV7-8 combines with J gene TRBJ2-3; TRBD2 matches 8 bases. Germline CDR1 reads SGHVS; CDR2 reads FQNEAQ. The CDR3 runs 16 residues. V dropped 2 bases and J dropped 0; count of bases not matched to a gene: 4. This chain's CDR3 is CASSLISGASTDTQYF. The CDR3 coding sequence is TGTGCCAGCAGCTTAATTAGCGGGGCTAGCACAGATACGCAGTATTTT.

This clonotype appeared many times. The rearrangement joins TRBV7-9 to TRBJ2-2, with D possibly TRBD2 on 5 matching bases. Trimming pared 4 bases from V and 5 bases from J, leaving 17 bases between. The germline gives CDR1 SEHNR, CDR2 FQNEAQ (reference sequence). CDR3 length: 16 residues. CDR3 protein: CASSSRLGENTGELFF. CDR3 in DNA: TGTGCCAGCAGCTCACGGCTCGGGGAGAATACCGGGGAGCTGTTTTTT.

This clonotype was detected many times. This chain uses TRBV12-3 or TRBV12-4 with TRBJ2-7, with 12 bases aligning to TRBD2. The CDR3 is made up of 15 amino acids. Trimming took 3 bases from V and 6 from J; bases not matched to a gene: 6. CDR3 amino acids: CASSFGTSGGTEQYF. In nucleotides, the CDR3 is TGTGCCAGCAGTTTCGGCACTAGCGGGGGGACCGAGCAGTACTTC.